The text below deals with one TCR beta chain. Its antigen specificity is not known. No base-level quality is on record; no much larger clone is a single base apart. In total, roughly 710 healthy bone marrow donors made up the cohort. At the time of sampling, all cohort members were nominally healthy, though unrecorded immune exposures were likely present. The donor tested CMV seropositive and was one of the 289 seropositive cohort members. A peripheral blood sample was collected from each donor, and TCR beta sequencing was performed on peripheral blood mononuclear cells. Genomic DNA was extracted from the blood cell samples with the Qiagen DNeasy Blood Extraction Kit. CDR1 and CDR2 are read off the germline V gene as MNHEY and SVGAGI. Trimming accounts for 4 bases at V and 8 bases at J, while the number of junction bases matched to no gene is 5. From cysteine to phenylalanine, the CDR3 is 13 amino acids long. CDR3 DNA is the only sequence kept; it has 39 bases, read in frame from the first base.

This sample was included in a study of cytomegalovirus exposure and HLA in healthy donors (TCRdb year 2017). Study-level background: In an earlier analysis of under 600 of the donors, 250 to 350 Gb of sequence data and 120 million or so unique TCR beta sequences from about 180 million T cells were reported. Every repertoire in the discovery cohort had been generated on one and the same sequencing platform. Among some 410 genotyped donors of the cohort, an average of around 220,000 unique TCR beta nucleotide sequences was sequenced per donor, of which 15% to 20% were non-productive. In a later analysis, previously published TCR beta repertoires from about 670 donors were re-analyzed and high-resolution HLA genotyping was added so that TCR occurrence patterns could be studied. Typing coverage varied by locus: about 629-640 donors for A, B, C, DRB1 and DQB1; roughly 520 for DQA1; 606 for DPA1; approximately 470 for DPB1. The genetic ancestry cluster associated with self-reported Caucasian donors included about 84% of the roughly 400 genotyped donors. In an earlier analysis of 587 of the donors, high-throughput TCR beta sequencing was used to judge whether each TCR beta V gene segment behaved as functional or pseudogenic. HLA typing included class I and class II loci at four-digit resolution. An early release covering roughly 580 HLA-typed donors comprised about 320 gigabases of sequencing data and tens of millions of unique TCR sequences. Alongside the repertoire data, information on donor age, sex, ethnicity and CMV serostatus was compiled. Along with the approximately 650-subject first cohort, a separate validation cohort of over a hundred different subjects was used. Roughly five DR-DQ haplotypes were handled as single units for association and clustering, since linkage in the cohort was strong. A later genetic analysis took genome-wide SNP genotypes for 398 of the 666 donors and used that subset as a discovery cohort. High-throughput TCR immunosequencing, statistical association of individual TCRs with disease status, and machine learning were combined to predict cytomegalovirus infection status. Rather than using new phenotypic data, the later analysis identified candidate immune exposures from TCR beta sequences and from how often those sequences occurred across donors. The study aimed to test whether cataloging public T cell receptors could reveal signatures of past pathogen exposure. The T cell repertoires of several hundred subjects were profiled by immunosequencing and related to cytomegalovirus serostatus. Paper-wide results and their limitations: A later analysis reported that several top co-occurrence clusters appeared linked to parvovirus B19, influenza, CMV and Epstein-Barr virus. A further reported finding was that TCR beta sequences accurately predicted the HLA-A and HLA-B alleles for most subjects in the first cohort. Most CMV-associated TCR beta chains appeared to be HLA-restricted in a later analysis, and the HLA associations seemed to be driven largely by CMV exposure. Across donors, most TCR sequences were observed very rarely, whereas some public TCRs were present in many individuals. Compared with the roughly 720-donor mean, donors in an Asian-associated ancestry cluster had fewer N-insertions in productive TCRs, according to a later genetic analysis. A later genetic analysis associated a missense DCLRE1C variant with V-gene and J-gene trimming of TCR beta chains, and an independent cohort replicated the association. The only immune exposure information available for the cohort was CMV serostatus. A cluster of highly shared sequence variants was judged likely to represent a technical artifact of the sequencing pipeline. Because HLA typing was unavailable for some donors at each locus, only the typed subset was used in association tests. Specific HLA alleles were associated with 15,000 to 20,000 TCR beta sequences at a false discovery rate of 0.05 in a later analysis. Broadly in line with IMGT annotations, most TCR beta V segments showed up in productive rearrangements about 87% or about 30% of the time in an earlier analysis of several hundred of the donors. In a later analysis, the rate of TCR association differed among HLA loci, with DRB1 alleles having the most associated TCRs and HLA-C alleles having the fewest. A few of the identified cytomegalovirus-associated TCR beta chains were confirmed in vitro to be specific for cytomegalovirus antigens. The presence/absence analyses assumed that sequencing depth was roughly uniform across donors, and that assumption may not be true. Cytomegalovirus status was reported to be diagnosed by the classifier with high specificity and sensitivity in both the original and validation cohorts. Because the 87-base-pair reads could not distinguish some IMGT-functional V segments, including TRBV6-2 and TRBV6-3, those segments were excluded. Compared with equally common non-associated chains, HLA-associated TCR beta chains in a later analysis were more clonally expanded and had lower generation probabilities. Linkage disequilibrium might explain the correlated functional status among segregating V segments, but an unknown experimental factor could not be ruled out. A total of fewer than 200 TCR beta chains were listed by the study as associated with cytomegalovirus. In this cohort, only TCR beta chains were sequenced, and detectable features were limited by the absence of alpha or paired-chain data. When HLA alleles, especially DR and DQ, strongly co-occurred, attributing TCR associations to individual alleles was difficult. According to the authors, the approach could potentially be generalized to other disease states and immunological phenotypes. Over 15 rarely observed V segments, including chromosome 9 orphons, were excluded from the earlier analysis of a few hundred of the donors because counts were too low.

Libraries were prepared through the immunoSEQ multiplex PCR assay. The multiplex PCR relied on a mix of 60 forward primers for TCR Vbeta segments and 13 reverse primers for TCR Jbeta segments. A multiplex PCR assay on genomic DNA amplified the CDR3 region of rearranged TCR beta genes. On the Illumina HiSeq System, the amplified TCR beta libraries were sequenced as 87-base-pair reads. The authors' analysis ran thus. A later analysis counted tens of millions of unique TCR beta chains across the approximately 700 repertoires, and some 11 million of these chains were shared by at least two donors. Raw reads were error-corrected and collapsed into unique sequences with a nearest-neighbor algorithm that merged closely related sequences to remove PCR and sequencing errors. Alignment of CDR3 sequences to IMGT reference sequences was used to assign V, D and J gene segments. Each retained sequence needed at least a six-nucleotide match to both a V gene segment and a J gene segment. Rearrangements were called productive when the CDR3 lacked stop codons and stayed in frame with V and J; all others were non-productive. Following IMGT convention, CDR3 was defined as the stretch from the second conserved V-encoded cysteine up to the conserved J-encoded phenylalanine. Sequences without an unambiguous match to a single V gene segment were excluded from the earlier analysis of a few hundred of the donors. In an earlier analysis of several hundred of the donors, V segments were called functional above 56.7% productive rearrangements and were called segregating when the between-donor standard deviation exceeded 5%. A statistical classification framework was built to diagnose cytomegalovirus status from the catalog of TCR beta chain sequences. V and J gene assignment, in a later analysis, came from comparing TCR nucleotide sequences with IMGT/GENE-DB human TR gene sequences. Using the TCRdist pipeline, a later analysis assigned CDR3 sequences along with most-parsimonious VDJ recombination scenarios. A later analysis defined each TCR beta chain by its CDR3 amino acid sequence plus V-gene family, and excluded reads lacking a unique V-gene family. A later analysis removed several hundred highly shared, low-generation-probability nucleotide sequences to deal with suspected cross-contamination and a sequencing artifact. In a later analysis, a clonal expansion index for each public chain was calculated from normalized within-repertoire ranks of inferred template counts. A later analysis computed generation probabilities with a VDJ recombination model fitted to out-of-frame rearrangements, and checked the results against IGoR. In a later analysis, TCR-TCR, TCR-HLA and TCR-CMV co-occurrence was scored with hypergeometric tests, and a repertoire-size bias correction was applied to TCR pairs. In a later analysis, false discovery rates were estimated by permuting HLA or CMV assignments 20 times. In a later analysis, co-occurring TCRs were grouped using DBSCAN, and TCRdist sequence similarity was added for clustering within HLA-allele-positive subsets. Repertoires with fewer than 30,000 or more than 120,000 public chains, plus five repertoires with anomalous nucleotide sharing, were excluded from co-occurrence clustering. TCRdb limited this immuneACCESS table to in-frame rearrangements with V and J called. A share of clones is missing; checked studies link under half to unresolved V genes, and the rest is unexplained. Clonal size and the V and J genes are those of that table, whereas D and trimming came from the DNA. This sample holds 30,000 to 45,000 clones; 70% to 90% were observed only once. The ten biggest clones cover approximately 10% of the sample.

The sequence was collected from a woman aged 35 to 49 in good health and CMV-seropositive. The receptor chain draws on TRBV6-5 and TRBJ1-2, with 9 central nucleotides matching TRBD1. The sequenced sample consisted of PBMCs. The CDR3 protein is CASSSQGADGYTF. The sequence in DNA is TGTGCCAGCAGTTCACAGGGGGCCGACGGCTACACCTTC.